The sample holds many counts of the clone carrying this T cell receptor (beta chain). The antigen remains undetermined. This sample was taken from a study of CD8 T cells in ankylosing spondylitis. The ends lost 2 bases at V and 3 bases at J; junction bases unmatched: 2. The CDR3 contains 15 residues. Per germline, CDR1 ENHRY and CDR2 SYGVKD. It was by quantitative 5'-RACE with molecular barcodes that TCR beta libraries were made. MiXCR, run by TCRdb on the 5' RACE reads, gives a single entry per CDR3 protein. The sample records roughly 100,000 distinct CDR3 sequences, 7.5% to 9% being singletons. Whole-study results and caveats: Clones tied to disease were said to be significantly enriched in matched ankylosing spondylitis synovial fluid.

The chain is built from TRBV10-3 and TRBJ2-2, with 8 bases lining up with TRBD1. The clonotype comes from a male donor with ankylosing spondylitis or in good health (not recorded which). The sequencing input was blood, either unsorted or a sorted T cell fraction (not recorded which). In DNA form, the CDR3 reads TGTGCCATCAGTGAGGGACAGGGATACACCGGGGAGCTGTTTTTT. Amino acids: CAISEGQGYTGELFF.